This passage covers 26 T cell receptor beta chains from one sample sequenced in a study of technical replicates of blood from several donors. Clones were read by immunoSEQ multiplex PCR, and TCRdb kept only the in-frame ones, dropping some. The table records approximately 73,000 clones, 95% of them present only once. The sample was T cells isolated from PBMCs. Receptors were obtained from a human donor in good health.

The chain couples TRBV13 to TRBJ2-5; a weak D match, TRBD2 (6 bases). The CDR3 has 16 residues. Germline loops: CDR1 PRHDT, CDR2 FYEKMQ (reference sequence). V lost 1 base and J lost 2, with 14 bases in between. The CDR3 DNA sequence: TGTGCCAGCAGCTTAGCGGAGGGAGGTTCTCAAGAGACCCAGTACTTC. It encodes CASSLAEGGSQETQYF.

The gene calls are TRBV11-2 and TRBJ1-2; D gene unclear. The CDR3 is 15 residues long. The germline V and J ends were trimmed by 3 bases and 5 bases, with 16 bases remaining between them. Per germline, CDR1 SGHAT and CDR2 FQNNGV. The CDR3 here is CASSLSASSSYGYTF. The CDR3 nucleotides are TGTGCCAGCAGCTTGTCTGCCTCATCTAGTTATGGCTACACCTTC.

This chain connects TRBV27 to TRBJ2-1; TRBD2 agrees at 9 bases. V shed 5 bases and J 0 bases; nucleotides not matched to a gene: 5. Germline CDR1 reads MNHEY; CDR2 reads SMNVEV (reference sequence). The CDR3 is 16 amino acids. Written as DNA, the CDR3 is TGTGCCAGCAGTACCATAGCGGGGGACTCCTACAATGAGCAGTTCTTC. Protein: CASSTIAGDSYNEQFF.

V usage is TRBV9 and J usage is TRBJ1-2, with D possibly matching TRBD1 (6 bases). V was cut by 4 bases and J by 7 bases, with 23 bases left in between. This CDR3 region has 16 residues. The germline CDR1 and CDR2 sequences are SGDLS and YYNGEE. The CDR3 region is CASSSTRTAFSFGYTF. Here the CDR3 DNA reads TGTGCCAGCAGCTCAACGAGGACAGCCTTTTCTTTTGGCTACACCTTC.

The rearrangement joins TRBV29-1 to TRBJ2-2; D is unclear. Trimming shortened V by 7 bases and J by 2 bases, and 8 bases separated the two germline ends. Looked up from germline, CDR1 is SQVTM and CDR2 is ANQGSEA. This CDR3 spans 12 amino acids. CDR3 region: CSGSLNTGELFF. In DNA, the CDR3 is TGCAGCGGAAGTCTAAACACCGGGGAGCTGTTTTTT.

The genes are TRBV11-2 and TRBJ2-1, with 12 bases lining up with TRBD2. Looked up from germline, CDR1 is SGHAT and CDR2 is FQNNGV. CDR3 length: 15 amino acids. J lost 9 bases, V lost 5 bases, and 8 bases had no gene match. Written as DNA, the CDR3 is TGTGCCAGCAGCCTATGGACTAGCGGGATTTTTGAGCAGTTCTTC. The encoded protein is CASSLWTSGIFEQFF.

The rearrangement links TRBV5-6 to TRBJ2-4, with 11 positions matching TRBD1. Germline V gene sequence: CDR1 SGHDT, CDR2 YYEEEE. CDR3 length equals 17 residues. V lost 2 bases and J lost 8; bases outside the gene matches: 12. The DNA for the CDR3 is TGTGCCAGCAGCTTCGGGGGACAGGGGGTCTACATGGACATTCAGTACTTC. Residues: CASSFGGQGVYMDIQYF.

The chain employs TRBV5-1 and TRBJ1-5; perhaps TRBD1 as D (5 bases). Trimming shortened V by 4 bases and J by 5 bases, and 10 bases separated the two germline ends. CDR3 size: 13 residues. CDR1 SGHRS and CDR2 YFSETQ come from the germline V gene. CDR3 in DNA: TGCGCCAGCAGCCCAGGGAGGGATCAGCCCCAGCATTTT. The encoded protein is CASSPGRDQPQHF.

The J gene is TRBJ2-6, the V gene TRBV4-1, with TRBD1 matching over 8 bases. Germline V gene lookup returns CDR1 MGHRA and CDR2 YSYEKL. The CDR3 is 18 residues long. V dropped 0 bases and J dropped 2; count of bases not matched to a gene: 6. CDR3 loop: CASSQDAGRGPGANVLTF. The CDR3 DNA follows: TGCGCCAGCAGCCAAGATGCGGGCAGGGGGCCTGGGGCCAACGTCCTGACTTTC.

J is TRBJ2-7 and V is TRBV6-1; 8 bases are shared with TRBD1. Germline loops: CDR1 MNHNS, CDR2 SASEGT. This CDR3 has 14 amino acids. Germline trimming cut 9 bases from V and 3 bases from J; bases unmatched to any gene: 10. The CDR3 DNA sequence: TGTGCCAGTAACAGGGGGGATAGAGTCTACGAGCAGTACTTC. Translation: CASNRGDRVYEQYF.

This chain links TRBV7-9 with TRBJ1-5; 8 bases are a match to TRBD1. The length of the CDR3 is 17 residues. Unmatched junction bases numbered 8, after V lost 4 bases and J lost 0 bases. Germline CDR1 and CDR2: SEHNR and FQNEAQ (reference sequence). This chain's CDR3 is CASSYGTGFFSNQPQHF. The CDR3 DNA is TGTGCCAGCAGCTATGGGACAGGATTTTTTAGCAATCAGCCCCAGCATTTT. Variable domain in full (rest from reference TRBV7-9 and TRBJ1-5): DTGVSQNPRHKITKRGQNVTFRCDPISEHNRLYWYRQTLGQGPEFLTYFQNEAQLEKSRLLSDRFSAERPKGSFSTLEIQRTEQGDSAMYLCASSYGTGFFSNQPQHFGDGTRLSIL.

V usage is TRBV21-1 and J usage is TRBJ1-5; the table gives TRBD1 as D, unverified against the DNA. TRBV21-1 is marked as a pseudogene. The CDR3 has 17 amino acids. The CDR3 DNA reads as TGTGCCAGCAGCAAAGCGCGGGACAGGGGTGGAAATCAGCCCCAGCATTTT. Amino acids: CASSKARDRGGNQPQHF.

The CDR3 sequence: CASSTGTEGEKLFF. As DNA, the CDR3 is TGTGCCAGCAGCACCGGGACAGAAGGGGAAAAACTGTTTTTT. This sequence joins TRBV7-9 and TRBJ1-4, with TRBD1 identical over 7 bases. Germline V gives CDR1 SEHNR, CDR2 FQNEAQ (reference sequence). The ends lost 5 bases at V and 8 bases at J; junction bases unmatched: 8. This CDR3 comprises 14 residues.

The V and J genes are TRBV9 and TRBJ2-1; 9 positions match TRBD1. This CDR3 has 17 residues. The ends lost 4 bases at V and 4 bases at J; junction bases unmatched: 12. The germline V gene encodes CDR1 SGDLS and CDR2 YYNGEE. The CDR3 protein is CASSRGQGHFSYNEQFF. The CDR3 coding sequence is TGTGCCAGCAGCCGGGGACAGGGTCATTTTAGTTACAATGAGCAGTTCTTC.

The CDR3 sequence: CASSVAGKKNIQYF. For the CDR3, the DNA is TGTGCCAGCAGTGTCGCAGGCAAGAAAAACATTCAGTACTTC. The gene calls are TRBV6-1 and TRBJ2-4; D call uncertain. This CDR3 has 14 amino acids. CDR1 and CDR2 from the germline V gene are MNHNS and SASEGT. Trimming left V 4 bases short and J 4 bases short, with 11 bases between.

CDR3 protein: CASSYLGTGDYTF. The CDR3 DNA reads as TGTGCCAGCAGTTACCTAGGGACAGGGGACTACACCTTC. The genes are TRBV6-6 and TRBJ1-2; 10 bases fit TRBD1. V lost 2 bases and J lost 10; bases outside the gene matches: 4. CDR1 is MNHNY, CDR2 SVGAGI, per germline (reference sequence). The CDR3 consists of 13 residues.

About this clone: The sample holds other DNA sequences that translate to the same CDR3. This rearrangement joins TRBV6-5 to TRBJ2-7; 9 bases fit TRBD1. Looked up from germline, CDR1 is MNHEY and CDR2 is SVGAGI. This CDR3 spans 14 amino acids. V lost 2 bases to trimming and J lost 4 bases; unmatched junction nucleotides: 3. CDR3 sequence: CASSYRDRAYEQYF. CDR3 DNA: TGTGCCAGCAGTTACCGGGACAGGGCGTACGAGCAGTACTTC.

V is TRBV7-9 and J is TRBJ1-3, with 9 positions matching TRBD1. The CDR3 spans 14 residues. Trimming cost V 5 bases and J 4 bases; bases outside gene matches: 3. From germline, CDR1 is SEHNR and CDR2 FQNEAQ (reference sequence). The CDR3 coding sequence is TGTGCCAGCAGCAAAGACAGGGGGGGAAACACCATATATTTT. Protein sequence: CASSKDRGGNTIYF.

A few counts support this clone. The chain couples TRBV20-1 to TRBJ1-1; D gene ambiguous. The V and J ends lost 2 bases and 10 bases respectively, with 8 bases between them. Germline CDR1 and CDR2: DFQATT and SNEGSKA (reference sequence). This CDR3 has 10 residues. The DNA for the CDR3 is TGCAGTGCTAGACGGGAGGGAGCTTTCTTT. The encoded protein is CSARREGAFF.

This chain's CDR3 is CASSPPTGYGNTIYF. The CDR3, as DNA: TGTGCCAGCTCACCACCGACAGGATACGGAAACACCATATATTTT. V and J are TRBV18 and TRBJ1-3; D may be TRBD1 (6 bases). Trimming shortened V by 0 bases and J by 4 bases, and 10 bases separated the two germline ends. The germline V gene has CDR1 KGHSH and CDR2 LQKENI. CDR3 size: 15 residues.

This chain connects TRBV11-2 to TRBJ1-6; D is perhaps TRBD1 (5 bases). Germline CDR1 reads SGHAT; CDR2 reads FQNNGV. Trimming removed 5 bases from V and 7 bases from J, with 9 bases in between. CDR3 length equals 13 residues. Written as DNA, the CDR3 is TGTGCCAGCAGCCGGGGGGGAAATTCACCCCTCCACTTT. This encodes CASSRGGNSPLHF.

CDR3: CASSVGDSGSTDTQYF. For the CDR3, the DNA is TGTGCCAGCAGCGTAGGAGATAGCGGGAGCACAGATACGCAGTATTTT. V gene TRBV9 combines with J gene TRBJ2-3, with TRBD2 identical over 7 bases. Germline V gene sequence: CDR1 SGDLS, CDR2 YYNGEE. V gave up 0 bases and J gave up 0 bases; unmatched junction bases: 4. The CDR3 length is 16 residues.

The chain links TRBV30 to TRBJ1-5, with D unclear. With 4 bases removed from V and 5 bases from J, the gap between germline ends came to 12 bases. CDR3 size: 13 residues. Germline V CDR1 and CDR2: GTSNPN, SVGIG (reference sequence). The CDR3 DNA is TGTGCCTGGACCCAGAGGAGGGATCAGCCCCAGCATTTT. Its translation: CAWTQRRDQPQHF.

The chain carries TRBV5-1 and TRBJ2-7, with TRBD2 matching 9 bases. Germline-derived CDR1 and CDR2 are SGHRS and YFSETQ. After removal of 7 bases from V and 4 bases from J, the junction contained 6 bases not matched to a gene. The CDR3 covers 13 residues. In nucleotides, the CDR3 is TGCGCCAGCTGTAGCGGGAGTACGTACGAGCAGTACTTC. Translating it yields CASCSGSTYEQYF. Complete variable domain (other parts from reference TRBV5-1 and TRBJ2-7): KAGVTQTPRYLIKTRGQQVTLSCSPISGHRSVSWYQQTPGQGLQFLFEYFSETQRNKGNFPGRFSGRQFSNSRSEMNVSTLELGDSALYLCASCSGSTYEQYFGPGTRLTVT.

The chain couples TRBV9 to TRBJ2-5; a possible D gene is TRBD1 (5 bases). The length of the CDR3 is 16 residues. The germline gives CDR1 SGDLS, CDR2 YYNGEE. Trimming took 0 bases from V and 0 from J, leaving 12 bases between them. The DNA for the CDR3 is TGTGCCAGCAGCGTAGGTATCCAGGGAAACCAAGAGACCCAGTACTTC. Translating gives CASSVGIQGNQETQYF.

In nucleotides, the CDR3 is TGCGCCAGCAGCTGGGGGGGCTTCTACGAGCAGTACTTC. Translation: CASSWGGFYEQYF. This chain joins TRBV5-1 and TRBJ2-7; a weak D match, TRBD2 (7 bases). Looked up from germline, CDR1 is SGHRS and CDR2 is YFSETQ. V was clipped by 3 bases and J by 3 bases, with 10 bases between them. The CDR3 is made up of 13 amino acids.